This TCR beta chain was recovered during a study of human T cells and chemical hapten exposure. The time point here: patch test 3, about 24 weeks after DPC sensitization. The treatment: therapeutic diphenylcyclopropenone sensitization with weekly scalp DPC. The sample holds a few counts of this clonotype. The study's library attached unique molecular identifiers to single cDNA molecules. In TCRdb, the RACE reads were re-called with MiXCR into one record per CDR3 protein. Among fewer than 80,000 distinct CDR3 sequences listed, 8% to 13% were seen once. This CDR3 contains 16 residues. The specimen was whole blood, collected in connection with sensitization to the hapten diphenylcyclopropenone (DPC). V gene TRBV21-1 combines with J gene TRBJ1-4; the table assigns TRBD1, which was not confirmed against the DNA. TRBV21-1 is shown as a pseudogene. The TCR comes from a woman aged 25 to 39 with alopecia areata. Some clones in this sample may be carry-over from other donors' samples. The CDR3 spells CASSPNPGGRHEKLFF. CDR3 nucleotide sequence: TGTGCCAGCAGCCCCAACCCAGGGGGGCGACATGAAAAACTGTTTTTT.